The clone carrying this T cell receptor (beta chain) was picked up a small number of times. Its target is unknown. These data belong to a study of T cells in Graves' hyperthyroidism and ophthalmopathy. Germline CDR1 is SGHAT and CDR2 is FQNNGV. CDR3 size: 18 residues. The germline V and J ends were trimmed by 0 bases and 1 base, with 15 bases remaining between them. Broader study findings: Ophthalmopathy prediction by the model preceded onset by a median approximately 6.9 months. Ophthalmopathy and stable hyperthyroidism were told apart by a 13 V-J model.

Amplified regions were TCR beta CDR3 sequences from RNA transcripts. The TCR CDR3 first-round RT-PCR relied on the HTBI primer set. TCRdb processed the multiplex PCR reads anew with MiXCR; each CDR3 protein has one entry. Of some 510,000 distinct CDR3 sequences listed, more than 20% are singletons. A lack of ophthalmopathy progression within 18 months defined stable Graves' hyperthyroidism. Patients aged 18 to 65 had newly diagnosed hyperthyroidism of under 2 months' duration. Material for sequencing was blood. The origin of this receptor is a man aged 18 to 35 with Graves' hyperthyroidism. The J gene is TRBJ2-2, the V gene TRBV11-2; TRBD1 is a possible D gene (5 bases). CDR3 loop: CASSLDLRDSKNTGELFF. CDR3 DNA: TGTGCCAGCAGCTTAGATCTCAGAGACAGCAAGAACACCGGGGAGCTGTTTTTT.